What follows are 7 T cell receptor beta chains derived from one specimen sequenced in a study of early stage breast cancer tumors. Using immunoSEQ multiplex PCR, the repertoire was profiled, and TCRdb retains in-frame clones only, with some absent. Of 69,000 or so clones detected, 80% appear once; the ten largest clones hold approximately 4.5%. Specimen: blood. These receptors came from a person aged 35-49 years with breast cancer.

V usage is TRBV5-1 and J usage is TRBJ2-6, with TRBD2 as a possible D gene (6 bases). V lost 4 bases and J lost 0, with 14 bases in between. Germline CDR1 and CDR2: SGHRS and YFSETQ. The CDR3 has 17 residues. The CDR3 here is CASSADETSSGANVLTF. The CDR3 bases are TGCGCCAGCAGCGCCGATGAGACTAGCTCTGGGGCCAACGTCCTGACTTTC.

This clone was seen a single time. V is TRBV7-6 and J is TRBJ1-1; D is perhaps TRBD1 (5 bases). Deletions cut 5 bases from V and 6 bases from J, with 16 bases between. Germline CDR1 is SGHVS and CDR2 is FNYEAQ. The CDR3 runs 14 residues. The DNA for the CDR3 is TGTGCCAGCAGCCCTCGGCAGGGTCGAGCTGAAGCTTTCTTT. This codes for CASSPRQGRAEAFF.

The DNA of the CDR3 is TGTGCCAGCAGCCGGGGACTAGCCGGTCCCTACGAGCAGTACTTC. Translated, it gives CASSRGLAGPYEQYF. The chain is built from TRBV2 and TRBJ2-7; TRBD2 matches at 9 bases. Per the germline V gene, CDR1 is SNHLY and CDR2 is FYNNEI. V was pared by 6 bases and J by 2 bases, with 8 bases of the junction left unmatched. The CDR3 length is 15 residues.

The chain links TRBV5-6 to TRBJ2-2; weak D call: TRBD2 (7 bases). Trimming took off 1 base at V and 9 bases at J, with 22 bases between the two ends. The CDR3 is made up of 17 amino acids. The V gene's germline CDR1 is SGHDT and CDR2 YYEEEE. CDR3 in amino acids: CASSLRLRGARIRELFF. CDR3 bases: TGTGCCAGCAGCTTGCGGCTCCGGGGGGCCCGGATCAGGGAGCTGTTTTTT.

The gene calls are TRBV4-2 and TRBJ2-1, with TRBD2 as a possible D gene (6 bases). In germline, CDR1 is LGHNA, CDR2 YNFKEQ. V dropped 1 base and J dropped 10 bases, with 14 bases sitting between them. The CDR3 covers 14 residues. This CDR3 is CASSQGFSAGEQFF. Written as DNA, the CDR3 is TGTGCCAGCAGCCAAGGGTTCTCGGCGGGAGAGCAGTTCTTC.

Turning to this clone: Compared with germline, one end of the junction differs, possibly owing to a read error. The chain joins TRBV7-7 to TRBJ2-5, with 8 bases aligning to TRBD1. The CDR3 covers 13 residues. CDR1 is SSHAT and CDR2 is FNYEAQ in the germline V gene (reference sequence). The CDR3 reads CASSMTGEVTQYF. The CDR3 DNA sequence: TGTGCTAGCAGTATGACAGGGGAGGTGACCCAGTACTTC.

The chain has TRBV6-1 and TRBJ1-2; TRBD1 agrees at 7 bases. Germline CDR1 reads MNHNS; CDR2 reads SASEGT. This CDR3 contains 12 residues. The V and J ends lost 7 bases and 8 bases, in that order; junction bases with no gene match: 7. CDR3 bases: TGTGCCAGCAATGACAGGGAAGGCGGCTACACCTTC. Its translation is CASNDREGGYTF.